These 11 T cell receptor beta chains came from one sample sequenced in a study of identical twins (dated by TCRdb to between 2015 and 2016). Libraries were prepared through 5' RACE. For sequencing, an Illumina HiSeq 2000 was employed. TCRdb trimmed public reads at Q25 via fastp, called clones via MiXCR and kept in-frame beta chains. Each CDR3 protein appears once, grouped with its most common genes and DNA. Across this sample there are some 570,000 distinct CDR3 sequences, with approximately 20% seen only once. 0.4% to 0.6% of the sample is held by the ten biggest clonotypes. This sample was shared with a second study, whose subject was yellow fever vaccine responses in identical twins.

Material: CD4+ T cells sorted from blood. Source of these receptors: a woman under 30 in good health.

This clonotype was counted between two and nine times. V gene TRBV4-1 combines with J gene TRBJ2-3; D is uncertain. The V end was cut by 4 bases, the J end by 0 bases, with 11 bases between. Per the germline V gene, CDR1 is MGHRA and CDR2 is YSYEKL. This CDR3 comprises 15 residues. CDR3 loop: CASSRPGLSTDTQYF. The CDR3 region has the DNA TGCGCCAGCAGCCGGCCCGGGCTAAGCACAGATACGCAGTATTTT.

The CDR3 nucleotides read TGTGCCTTCTGCCGCAAGCCCGACAGGGGGCTTGCAACTAATGAAAAACTGTTTTTT. Amino acids: CAFCRKPDRGLATNEKLFF. This sequence joins TRBV6-4 and TRBJ1-4, with 10 bases that match TRBD1. This CDR3 has 19 amino acids. Trimming took 11 bases from V and 0 from J; bases not matched to a gene: 18. Germline CDR1 reads MRHNA; CDR2 reads SNTAGT.

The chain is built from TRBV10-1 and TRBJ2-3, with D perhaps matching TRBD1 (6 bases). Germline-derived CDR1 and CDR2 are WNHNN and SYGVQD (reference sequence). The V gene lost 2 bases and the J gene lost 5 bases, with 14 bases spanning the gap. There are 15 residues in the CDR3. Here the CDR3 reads CASSEVGAGEDTQYF. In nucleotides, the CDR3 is TGCGCCAGCAGTGAGGTGGGGGCCGGGGAAGATACGCAGTATTTT.

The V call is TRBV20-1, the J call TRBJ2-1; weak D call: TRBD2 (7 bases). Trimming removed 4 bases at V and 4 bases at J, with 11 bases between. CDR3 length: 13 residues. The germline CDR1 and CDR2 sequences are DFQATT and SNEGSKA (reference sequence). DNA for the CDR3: TGCAGTGCTACGGGGGGCCCTTACAATGAGCAGTTCTTC. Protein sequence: CSATGGPYNEQFF.

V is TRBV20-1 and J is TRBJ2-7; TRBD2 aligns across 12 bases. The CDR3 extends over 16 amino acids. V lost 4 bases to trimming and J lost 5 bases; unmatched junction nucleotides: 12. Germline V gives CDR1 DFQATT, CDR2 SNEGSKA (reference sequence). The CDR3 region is CSATAARLAGAHEQYF. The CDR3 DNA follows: TGCAGTGCTACCGCCGCAAGACTAGCGGGAGCCCACGAGCAGTACTTC.

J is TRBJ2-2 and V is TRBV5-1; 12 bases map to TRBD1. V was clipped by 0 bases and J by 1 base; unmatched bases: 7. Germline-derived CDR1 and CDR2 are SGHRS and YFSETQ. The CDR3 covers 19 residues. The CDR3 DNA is TGCGCCAGCAGCTTGGGCAGGGACAGGGGGCATTGGAACACCGGGGAGCTGTTTTTT. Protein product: CASSLGRDRGHWNTGELFF.

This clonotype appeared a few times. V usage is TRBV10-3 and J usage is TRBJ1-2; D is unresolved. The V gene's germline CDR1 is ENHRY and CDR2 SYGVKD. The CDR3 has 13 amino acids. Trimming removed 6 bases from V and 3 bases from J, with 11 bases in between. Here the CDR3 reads CAIRLSGDYGYTF. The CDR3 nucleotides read TGTGCCATCAGACTCTCGGGCGACTATGGCTACACCTTC.

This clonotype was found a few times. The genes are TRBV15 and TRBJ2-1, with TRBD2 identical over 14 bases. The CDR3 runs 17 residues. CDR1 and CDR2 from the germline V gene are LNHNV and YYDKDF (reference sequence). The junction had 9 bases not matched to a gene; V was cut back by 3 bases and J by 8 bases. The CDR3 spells CATSRVTSGRAFYEQFF. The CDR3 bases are TGTGCCACCAGCAGGGTGACTAGCGGGAGGGCGTTCTATGAGCAGTTCTTC.

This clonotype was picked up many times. CDR3 amino acids: CASSQAGIWGAFF. In DNA, the CDR3 is TGTGCCAGCAGCCAAGCAGGGATCTGGGGAGCTTTCTTT. The V and J genes are TRBV3-1 and TRBJ1-1; a possible D gene is TRBD1 (5 bases). In germline, CDR1 is LGHDT, CDR2 YNNKEL (reference sequence). Trimming took off 1 base at V and 10 bases at J, with 13 bases between the two ends. The CDR3 runs 13 residues.

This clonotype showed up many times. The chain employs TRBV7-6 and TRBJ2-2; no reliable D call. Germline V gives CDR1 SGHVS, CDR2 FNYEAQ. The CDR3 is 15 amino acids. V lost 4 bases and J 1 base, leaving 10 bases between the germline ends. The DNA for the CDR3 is TGTGCCAGCAGCTCAGAGGTCAAGAACACCGGGGAGCTGTTTTTT. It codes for CASSSEVKNTGELFF.

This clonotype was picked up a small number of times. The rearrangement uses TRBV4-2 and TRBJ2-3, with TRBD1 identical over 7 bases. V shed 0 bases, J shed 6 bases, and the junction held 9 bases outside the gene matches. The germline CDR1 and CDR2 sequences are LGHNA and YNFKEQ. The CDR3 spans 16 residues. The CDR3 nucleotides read TGTGCCAGCAGCCAAGACCTGACAGGGTTGTGGGATACGCAGTATTTT. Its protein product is CASSQDLTGLWDTQYF.